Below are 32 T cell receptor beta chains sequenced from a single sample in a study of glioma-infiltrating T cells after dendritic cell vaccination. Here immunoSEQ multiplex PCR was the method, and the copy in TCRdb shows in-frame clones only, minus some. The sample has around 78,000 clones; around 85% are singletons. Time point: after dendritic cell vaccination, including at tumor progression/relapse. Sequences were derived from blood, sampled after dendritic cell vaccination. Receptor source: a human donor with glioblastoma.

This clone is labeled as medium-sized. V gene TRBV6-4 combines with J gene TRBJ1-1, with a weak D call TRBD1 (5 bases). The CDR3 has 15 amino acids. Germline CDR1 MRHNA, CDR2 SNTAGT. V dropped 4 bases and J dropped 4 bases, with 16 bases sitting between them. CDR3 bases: TGTGCCAGCAGTGTCGTGGGAGGGGAGGGCACTGAAGCTTTCTTT. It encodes CASSVVGGEGTEAFF.

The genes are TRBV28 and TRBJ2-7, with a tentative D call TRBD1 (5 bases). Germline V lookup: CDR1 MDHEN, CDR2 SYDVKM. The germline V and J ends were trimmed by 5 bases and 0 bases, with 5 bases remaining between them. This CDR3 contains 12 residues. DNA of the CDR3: TGTGCCAGCAGTAGGGGCTCCTACGAGCAGTACTTC. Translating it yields CASSRGSYEQYF.

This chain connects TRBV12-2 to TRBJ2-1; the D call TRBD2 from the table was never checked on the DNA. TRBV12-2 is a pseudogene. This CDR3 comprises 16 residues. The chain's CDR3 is CASRPTSGGLSNEQFF. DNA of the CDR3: TGTGCAAGTCGCCCCACTAGCGGGGGACTATCGAATGAGCAGTTCTTC.

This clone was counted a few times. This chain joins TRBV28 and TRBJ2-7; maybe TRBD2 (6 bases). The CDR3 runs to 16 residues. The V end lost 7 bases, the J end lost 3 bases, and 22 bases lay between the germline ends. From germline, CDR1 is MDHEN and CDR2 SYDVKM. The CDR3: CASTTRWAGPHYEQYF. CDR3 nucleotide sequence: TGTGCCAGCACCACCCGATGGGCGGGGCCGCACTACGAGCAGTACTTC. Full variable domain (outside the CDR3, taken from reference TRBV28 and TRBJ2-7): DVKVTQSSRYLVKRTGEKVFLECVQDMDHENMFWYRQDPGLGLRLIYFSYDVKMKEKGDIPEGYSVSREKKERFSLILESASTNQTSMYLCASTTRWAGPHYEQYFGPGTRLTVT.

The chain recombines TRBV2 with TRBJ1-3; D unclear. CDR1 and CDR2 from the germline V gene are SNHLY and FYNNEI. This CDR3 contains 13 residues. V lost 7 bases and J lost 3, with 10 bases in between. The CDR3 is CASTTSLGNTIYF. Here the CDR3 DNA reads TGTGCCAGCACGACATCGCTTGGAAACACCATATATTTT.

The CDR3: CASSRGQGWSEAFF. In DNA form, the CDR3 reads TGTGCCAGCAGCAGGGGACAGGGTTGGTCTGAAGCTTTCTTT. The chain uses TRBV5-6 and TRBJ1-1; TRBD1 agrees at 9 bases. This CDR3 spans 14 amino acids. The germline V gene has CDR1 SGHDT and CDR2 YYEEEE. V was pared by 4 bases and J by 6 bases, with 7 bases of the junction left unmatched.

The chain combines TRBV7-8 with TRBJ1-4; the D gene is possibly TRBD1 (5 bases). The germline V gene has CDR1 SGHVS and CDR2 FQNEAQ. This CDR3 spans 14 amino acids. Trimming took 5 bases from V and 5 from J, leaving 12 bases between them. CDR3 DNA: TGTGCCAGCAGCCTCCGGGACTTAAATGAAAAACTGTTTTTT. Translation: CASSLRDLNEKLFF.

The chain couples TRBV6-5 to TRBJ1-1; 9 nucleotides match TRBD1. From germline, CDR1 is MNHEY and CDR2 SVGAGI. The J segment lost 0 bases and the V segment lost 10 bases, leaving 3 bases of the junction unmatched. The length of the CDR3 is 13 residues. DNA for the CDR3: TGTGCCATAGGACAGGGGCTGAACACTGAAGCTTTCTTT. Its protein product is CAIGQGLNTEAFF.

In nucleotides, the CDR3 is TGTGCCAGCAGTGAATTTTTGAGTCGGACTGAAGCTTTCTTT. Amino acids: CASSEFLSRTEAFF. J is TRBJ1-1 and V is TRBV6-1, with D unclear. Germline CDR1 reads MNHNS; CDR2 reads SASEGT. Trimming left V 2 bases short and J 5 bases short, with 12 bases between. This CDR3 comprises 14 residues.

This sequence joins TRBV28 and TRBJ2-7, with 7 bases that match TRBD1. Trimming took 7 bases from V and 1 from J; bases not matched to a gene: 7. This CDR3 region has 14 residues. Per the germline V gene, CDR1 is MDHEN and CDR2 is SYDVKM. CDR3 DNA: TGTGCCAGCACCTACAGGGGCAGGTCCTACGAGCAGTACTTC. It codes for CASTYRGRSYEQYF. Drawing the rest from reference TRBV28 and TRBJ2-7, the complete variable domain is DVKVTQSSRYLVKRTGEKVFLECVQDMDHENMFWYRQDPGLGLRLIYFSYDVKMKEKGDIPEGYSVSREKKERFSLILESASTNQTSMYLCASTYRGRSYEQYFGPGTRLTVT.

CDR3 sequence: CASNGAAYQETQYF. Here the CDR3 DNA reads TGTGCCAGCAATGGGGCAGCCTACCAAGAGACCCAGTACTTC. V usage is TRBV13 and J usage is TRBJ2-5; possibly TRBD1 for D (5 bases). The germline gives CDR1 PRHDT, CDR2 FYEKMQ (reference sequence). Trimming stripped 7 bases from V and 0 bases from J, with 12 bases between. This CDR3 is 14 amino acids long.

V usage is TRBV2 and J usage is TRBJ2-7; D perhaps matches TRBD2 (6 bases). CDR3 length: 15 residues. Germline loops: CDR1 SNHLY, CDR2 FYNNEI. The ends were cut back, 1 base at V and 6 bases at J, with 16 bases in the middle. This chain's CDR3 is CASSEDSAGKREQYF. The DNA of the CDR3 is TGTGCCAGCAGTGAAGACAGCGCGGGGAAACGCGAGCAGTACTTC.

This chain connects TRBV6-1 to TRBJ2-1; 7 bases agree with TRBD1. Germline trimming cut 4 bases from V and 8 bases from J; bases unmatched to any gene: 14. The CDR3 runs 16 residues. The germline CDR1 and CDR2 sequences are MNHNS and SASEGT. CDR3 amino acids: CASSVGEGALKDEQFF. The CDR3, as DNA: TGTGCCAGCAGTGTAGGTGAGGGGGCGTTAAAAGATGAGCAGTTCTTC.

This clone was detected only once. The CDR3 nucleotides are TGTGCCGGCCACCAGTCAACCCCTGGGGCCAACGTCCTGACTTTC. This gives the protein CAGHQSTPGANVLTF. The V call is TRBV2, the J call TRBJ2-6; D unresolved. V dropped 11 bases and J dropped 2 bases, with 16 bases sitting between them. Germline V lookup: CDR1 SNHLY, CDR2 FYNNEI. The CDR3 has 15 amino acids.

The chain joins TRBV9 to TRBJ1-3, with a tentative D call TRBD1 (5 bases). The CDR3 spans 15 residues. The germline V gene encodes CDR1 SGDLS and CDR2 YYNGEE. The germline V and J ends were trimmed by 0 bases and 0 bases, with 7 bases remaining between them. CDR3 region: CASSVEGSSGNTIYF. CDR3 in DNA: TGTGCCAGCAGCGTAGAGGGGTCCTCTGGAAACACCATATATTTT.

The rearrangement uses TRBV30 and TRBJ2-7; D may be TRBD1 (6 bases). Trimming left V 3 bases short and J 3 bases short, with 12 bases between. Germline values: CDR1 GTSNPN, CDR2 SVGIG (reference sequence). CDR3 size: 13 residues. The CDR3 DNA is TGTGCCTGGAGCGCAGGGACAAACTACGAGCAGTACTTC. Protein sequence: CAWSAGTNYEQYF.

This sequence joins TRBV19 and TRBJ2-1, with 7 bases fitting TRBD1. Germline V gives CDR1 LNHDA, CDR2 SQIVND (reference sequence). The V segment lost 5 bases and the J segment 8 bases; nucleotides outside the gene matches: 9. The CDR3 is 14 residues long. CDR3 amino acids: CASSPRTGMDEQFF. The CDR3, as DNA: TGTGCCAGTAGTCCAAGGACAGGTATGGATGAGCAGTTCTTC.

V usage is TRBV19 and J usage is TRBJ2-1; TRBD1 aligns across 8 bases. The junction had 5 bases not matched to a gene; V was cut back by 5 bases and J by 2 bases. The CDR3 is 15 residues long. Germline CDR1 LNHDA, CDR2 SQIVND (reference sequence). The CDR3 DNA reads TGTGCCAGTAGTCCCGGGACAGGAACCTACAATGAGCAGTTCTTC. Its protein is CASSPGTGTYNEQFF. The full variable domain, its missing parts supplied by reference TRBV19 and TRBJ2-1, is DGGITQSPKYLFRKEGQNVTLSCEQNLNHDAMYWYRQDPGQGLRLIYYSQIVNDFQKGDIAEGYSVSREKKESFPLTVTSAQKNPTAFYLCASSPGTGTYNEQFFGPGTRLTVL.

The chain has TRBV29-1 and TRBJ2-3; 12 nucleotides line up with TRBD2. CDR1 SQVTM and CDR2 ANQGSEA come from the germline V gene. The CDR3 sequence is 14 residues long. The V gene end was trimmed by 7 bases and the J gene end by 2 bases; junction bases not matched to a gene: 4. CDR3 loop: CSAGLAGPTDTQYF. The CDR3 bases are TGCAGCGCCGGACTAGCGGGGCCCACAGATACGCAGTATTTT.

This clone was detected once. The CDR3 DNA reads as TGCAGCGTTGCCAGTGATAATGAAAAACTGTTTTTT. It codes for CSVASDNEKLFF. This rearrangement joins TRBV29-1 to TRBJ1-4; D gene ambiguous. The CDR3 runs to 12 residues. Germline loops: CDR1 SQVTM, CDR2 ANQGSEA. Trimming removed 4 bases at V and 4 bases at J, with 7 bases between.

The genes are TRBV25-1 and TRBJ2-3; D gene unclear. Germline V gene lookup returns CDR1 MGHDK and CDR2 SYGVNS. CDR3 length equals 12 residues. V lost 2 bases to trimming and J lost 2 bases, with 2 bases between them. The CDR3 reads CASSELTDTQYF. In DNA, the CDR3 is TGTGCCAGCAGTGAACTCACAGATACGCAGTATTTT.

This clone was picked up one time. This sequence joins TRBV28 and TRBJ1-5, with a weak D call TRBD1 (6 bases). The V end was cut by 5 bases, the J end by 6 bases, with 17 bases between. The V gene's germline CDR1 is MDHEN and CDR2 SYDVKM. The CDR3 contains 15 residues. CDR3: CASSTLDSLIQPQHF. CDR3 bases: TGTGCCAGCAGTACCCTGGACAGTCTTATTCAGCCCCAGCATTTT.

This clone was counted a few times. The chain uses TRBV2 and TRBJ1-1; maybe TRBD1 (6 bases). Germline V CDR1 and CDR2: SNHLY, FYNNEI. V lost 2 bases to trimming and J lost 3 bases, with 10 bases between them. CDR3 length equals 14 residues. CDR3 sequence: CASSEIQGYTEAFF. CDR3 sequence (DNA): TGTGCCAGCAGTGAAATTCAGGGGTACACTGAAGCTTTCTTT.

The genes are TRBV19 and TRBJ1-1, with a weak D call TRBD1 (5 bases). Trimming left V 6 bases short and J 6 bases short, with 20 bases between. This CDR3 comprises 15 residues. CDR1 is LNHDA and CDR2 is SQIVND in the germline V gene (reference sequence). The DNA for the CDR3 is TGTGCCAGTAGGGATGCAGACAGAGTCCTCGCTGAAGCTTTCTTT. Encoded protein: CASRDADRVLAEAFF. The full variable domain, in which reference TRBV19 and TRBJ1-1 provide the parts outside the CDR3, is DGGITQSPKYLFRKEGQNVTLSCEQNLNHDAMYWYRQDPGQGLRLIYYSQIVNDFQKGDIAEGYSVSREKKESFPLTVTSAQKNPTAFYLCASRDADRVLAEAFFGQGTRLTVV.

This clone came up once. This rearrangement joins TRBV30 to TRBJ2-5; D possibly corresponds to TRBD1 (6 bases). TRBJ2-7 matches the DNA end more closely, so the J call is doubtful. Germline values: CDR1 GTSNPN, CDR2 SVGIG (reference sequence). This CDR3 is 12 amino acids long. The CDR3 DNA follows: TGTGCCGGATATACAGGGTCCTACGAGCAGTACTTC. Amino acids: CAGYTGSYEQYF.

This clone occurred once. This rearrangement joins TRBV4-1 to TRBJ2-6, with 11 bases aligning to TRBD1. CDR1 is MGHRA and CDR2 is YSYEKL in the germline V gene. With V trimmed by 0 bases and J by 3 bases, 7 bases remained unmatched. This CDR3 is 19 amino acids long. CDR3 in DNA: TGCGCCAGCAGCCAAGAGTTCGGGACAGGGGGAAGTGGGGCCAACGTCCTGACTTTC. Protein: CASSQEFGTGGSGANVLTF.

CDR3 sequence reads: CASRTGSGELFF. CDR3 nucleotides: TGTGCCAGTAGGACAGGGTCCGGGGAGCTGTTTTTT. V and J are TRBV28 and TRBJ2-2; 8 positions match TRBD1. The CDR3 runs to 12 residues. Per the germline V gene, CDR1 is MDHEN and CDR2 is SYDVKM. The V gene end was trimmed by 9 bases and the J gene end by 6 bases; junction bases not matched to a gene: 3.

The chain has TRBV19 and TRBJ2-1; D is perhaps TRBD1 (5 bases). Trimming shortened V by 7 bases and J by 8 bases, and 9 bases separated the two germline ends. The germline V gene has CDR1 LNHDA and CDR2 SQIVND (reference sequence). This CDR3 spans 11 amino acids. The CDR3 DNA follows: TGTGCCAGTACGACAGCATATGAGCAGTTCTTC. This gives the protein CASTTAYEQFF.

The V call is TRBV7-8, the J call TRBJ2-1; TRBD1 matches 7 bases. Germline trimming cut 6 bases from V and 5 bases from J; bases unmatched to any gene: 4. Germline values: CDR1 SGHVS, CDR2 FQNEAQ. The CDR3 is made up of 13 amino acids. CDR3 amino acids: CASRAGTDNEQFF. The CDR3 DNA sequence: TGTGCCAGCAGGGCCGGGACAGACAATGAGCAGTTCTTC.

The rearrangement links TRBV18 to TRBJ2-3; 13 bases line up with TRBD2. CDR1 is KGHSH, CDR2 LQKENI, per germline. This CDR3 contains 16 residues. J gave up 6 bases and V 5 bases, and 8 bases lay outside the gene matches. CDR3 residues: CASSSRTSGSADTQYF. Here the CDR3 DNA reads TGTGCCAGCTCATCACGGACTAGCGGGAGTGCGGATACGCAGTATTTT.

CDR3 in DNA: TGTGCCATGCAGACAGGGGTTAACACTGAAGCTTTCTTT. Translation: CAMQTGVNTEAFF. The chain couples TRBV10-3 to TRBJ1-1; 8 bases align to TRBD1. The CDR3 is 13 amino acids. The V segment lost 9 bases and the J segment 2 bases; nucleotides outside the gene matches: 5. Germline V CDR1 and CDR2: ENHRY, SYGVKD.

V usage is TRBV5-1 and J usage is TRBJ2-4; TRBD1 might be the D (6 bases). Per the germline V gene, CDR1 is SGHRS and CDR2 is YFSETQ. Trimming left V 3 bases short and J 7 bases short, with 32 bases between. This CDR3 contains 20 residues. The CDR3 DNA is TGCGCCAGCAGCTCCCCTACCAGTCCAGGGGATCAGCGTGATCGGAACATTCAGTACTTC. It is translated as CASSSPTSPGDQRDRNIQYF.